This T cell receptor (beta chain) was sequenced during a study of T cell responses to AZD1222 COVID-19 vaccine. As regards this clone: What it binds is not known.

Repertoires were generated with immunoSEQ multiplex PCR, while TCRdb's copy carries only in-frame clones and drops some. The data contain some 120,000 clones, 92% of them seen just once; the ten biggest clones take up around 1.5%. The germline gives CDR1 GTSNPN, CDR2 SVGIG (reference sequence). Trimming cost V 2 bases and J 1 base, with 14 bases left between them. There are 15 residues in the CDR3. Whole-study results and caveats: Clonal diversity may have been underestimated, and the donors were mostly white British, with more females than males.

The sequenced sample was peripheral blood, obtained 28 days after the second AZD1222 dose. The receptor comes from an adult who received the AZD1222 COVID-19 vaccine. V gene TRBV30 combines with J gene TRBJ1-1; maybe TRBD1 (5 bases). Here the CDR3 reads CAWSPQVGSNTEAFF. CDR3 DNA sequence: TGTGCCTGGAGTCCACAGGTGGGATCGAACACTGAAGCTTTCTTT.